A selection of T cell receptor beta chains follows, all from one sample in a study of lymphopenia after photon versus proton radiotherapy. Here immunoSEQ multiplex PCR was the method, and the copy in TCRdb shows in-frame clones only, minus some. Of more than 30,000 clones detected, 89% appear once; the ten largest clones hold about 6.3%. The sequencing used peripheral blood, collected from a patient treated with proton-based radiotherapy. The origin of the receptors is a woman in her 70s with pancreatic cancer. Some clones in this sample may be carry-over from other donors' samples. Each CDR3 is given without its conserved first and last residue. Fields, in order: V gene, D gene, CDR3 length, J gene, CDR3 protein. A D gene is named only where the DNA matches it firmly.

TRBV27	.	15	TRBJ1-1	ASSLSSAGHLDTEAF
TRBV11-2	.	13	TRBJ2-4	ASSPTLLAKNIQY
TRBV11-3	TRBD1	11	TRBJ2-1	ASSRTRTGEQF
TRBV6-5	.	12	TRBJ2-2	ASSGAVNTGELF
TRBV25-1	.	12	TRBJ1-6	ASRRAQDNSPLH
TRBV7-2	TRBD1	13	TRBJ1-4	ASSSQTGGEEKLF
TRBV6-1	TRBD1	13	TRBJ2-7	ASRNVGQGVSEQY
TRBV5-1	.	11	TRBJ1-2	ASSLDNNYGYT
TRBV27	.	15	TRBJ2-6	ASSYLGIQAGANVLT
TRBV10-1	TRBD2	13	TRBJ2-7	ASPGLAGGPYEQY
TRBV15	.	15	TRBJ2-1	ATSRGGASSSYNEQF
TRBV4-1	TRBD1	13	TRBJ2-5	ASSPGTGNKETQY
TRBV6-5	TRBD2	12	TRBJ2-7	ASSRGTSGNEQY
TRBV19	TRBD1	13	TRBJ2-5	ASSIRGLWQETQY
TRBV7-2	.	10	TRBJ2-1	ASSLSRNEQF
TRBV27	.	10	TRBJ2-5	ASSLIQETQY
TRBV7-2	.	11	TRBJ1-1	ASTADGWTEAF
TRBV10-3	.	11	TRBJ1-1	AISGRQNEGAF
TRBV19	.	15	TRBJ2-5	ASSIRGAGVSQETQY
TRBV5-6	.	15	TRBJ2-3	ASSFVDSGASTDTQY
TRBV6-1	TRBD1	11	TRBJ1-1	ASSSGQATEAF
TRBV10-3	.	10	TRBJ1-2	AIRPSGHGYT
TRBV7-5	.	15	TRBJ2-1	ASSLSLPSGKVYEQF
TRBV10-3	TRBD1	12	TRBJ2-7	AISDGTGGYEQY
TRBV6-1	TRBD1	14	TRBJ2-1	ASSADRDRMNNEQF
TRBV5-1	.	9	TRBJ2-7	ASSLLEEQY
TRBV7-9	.	14	TRBJ2-1	ASSLEGTRLGNEQF
TRBV19	.	11	TRBJ1-6	ASSIAELSPLH
TRBV10-2	.	13	TRBJ1-6	ASTEGSSYNSPLH
TRBV11-2	.	11	TRBJ1-5	ASSWGRNQPQH
TRBV28	TRBD1	14	TRBJ2-7	ASSPFSDRGRYEQY
TRBV28	.	13	TRBJ1-5	ASRTRVYSNQPQH